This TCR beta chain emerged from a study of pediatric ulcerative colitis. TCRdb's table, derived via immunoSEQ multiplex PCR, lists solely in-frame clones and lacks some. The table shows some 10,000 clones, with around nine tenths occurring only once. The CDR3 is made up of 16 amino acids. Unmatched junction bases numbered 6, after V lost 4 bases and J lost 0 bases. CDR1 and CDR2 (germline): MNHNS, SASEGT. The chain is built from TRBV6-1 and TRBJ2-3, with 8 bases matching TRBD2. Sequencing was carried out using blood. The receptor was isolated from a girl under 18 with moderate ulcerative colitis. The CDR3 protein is CASSARTSSSTDTQYF. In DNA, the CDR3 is TGTGCCAGCAGTGCCCGGACTAGCAGCAGCACAGATACGCAGTATTTT.